The entry below describes one TCR beta chain. Antigen specificity is unknown. These data come from a study of cytomegalovirus exposure and HLA in healthy donors. The overall study: Genetic ancestry analysis placed around four fifths of the 400 or so donors that were genotyped in the Caucasian-associated cluster. Study-wide points: In an earlier analysis, most TCR beta V segments were productive about 87% or about 30% of the time. High specificity and sensitivity for cytomegalovirus status were reported for the classifier.

CDR3 length equals 15 residues. Germline V gene lookup returns CDR1 MNHEY and CDR2 SMNVEV (reference sequence). J gave up 3 bases and V 5 bases, and 10 bases lay outside the gene matches. Primers: 60 Vbeta forward and 13 Jbeta reverse. Clones were sequenced by immunoSEQ multiplex PCR, and TCRdb holds only the in-frame ones, with some missing. Of 70,000 or so clones in the sample, around 68% were seen once. The sequencing input was PBMCs. The chain couples TRBV27 to TRBJ2-7, with TRBD1 matching over 7 bases. The receptor was derived from a woman between 25 and 40 years old in good health and CMV-seronegative. The CDR3 DNA is TGTGCCAGCAGTCCGAGACAGGGTTACCTCTACGAGCAGTACTTC. Translation: CASSPRQGYLYEQYF.